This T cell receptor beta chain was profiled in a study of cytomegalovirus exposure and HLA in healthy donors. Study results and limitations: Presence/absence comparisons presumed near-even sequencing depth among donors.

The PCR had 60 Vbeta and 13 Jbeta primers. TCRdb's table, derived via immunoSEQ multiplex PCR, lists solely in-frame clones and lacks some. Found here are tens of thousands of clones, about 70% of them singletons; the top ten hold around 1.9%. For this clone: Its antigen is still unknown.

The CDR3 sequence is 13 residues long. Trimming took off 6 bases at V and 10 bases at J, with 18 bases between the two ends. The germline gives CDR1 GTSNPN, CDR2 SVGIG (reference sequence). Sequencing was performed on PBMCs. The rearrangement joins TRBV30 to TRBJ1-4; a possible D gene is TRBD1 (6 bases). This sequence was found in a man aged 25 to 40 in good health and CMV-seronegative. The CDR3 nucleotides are TGTGCCTGCGCAAGGACCCAAGGGGGAAAACTGTTTTTT. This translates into CACARTQGGKLFF.